The clone carrying this TCR beta chain has a count of ten or more. Its antigen is unknown. This entry belongs to a study of T cells in Graves' hyperthyroidism and ophthalmopathy. General observations from the study: Clonotypes that were expanded in thyroid above 0.001 mostly appeared in blood too. Prediction of ophthalmopathy progression came a median approximately 6 months pre-onset.

The CDR3 contains 14 residues. V dropped 6 bases and J dropped 4 bases, with 12 bases sitting between them. Germline V gene data show CDR1 as SGHTA and CDR2 as FQGNSA. The CDR3 regions of TCR beta were amplified from RNA transcripts. The HTBI set primed first-round TCR CDR3 RT-PCR. Each CDR3 protein is one row after TCRdb ran MiXCR on the multiplex PCR reads. Of over 500,000 distinct CDR3 sequences in the sample, 16% were seen once. Pregnant or lactating patients were excluded, as were those with uncontrolled infection or other autoimmune disease. The receptor's source is a woman aged 25 to 45 with Graves' ophthalmopathy. Sequencing was done on a sample of blood. This rearrangement joins TRBV7-2 to TRBJ2-2; TRBD2 might be the D (5 bases). CDR3 nucleotide sequence: TGTGCCAGCAGACAGAGACTAAGCACCGGGGAGCTGTTTTTT. Amino acid sequence: CASRQRLSTGELFF.